This is a list of T cell receptor beta chains from one sample in a study of control samples from healthy donors and cancer patients. Libraries were prepared by immunoSEQ multiplex PCR; TCRdb keeps only in-frame clonotypes and omits some of them. There are around 84,000 clones in the sample; 75% to 85% occur only once, and under 14% lies in the top ten. Sequencing was performed on PBMCs. The origin of the receptors is a man in his sixties with head and neck cancer. Both conserved end residues are part of each CDR3. Each record gives: V gene, D gene, J gene, clone size, CDR3 protein, CDR3 DNA. The D gene is left open where the match is weak. Rows give clone size only sometimes, using once, few, many, or a class for an expanded clone.

>TRBV20-1|-|TRBJ1-2|-
CSAKHASGYTF
TGCAGTGCGAAACACGCTTCGGGCTACACCTTC
>TRBV28|-|TRBJ2-5|-
CASSLSPQETQYF
TGTGCCAGCAGTTTATCCCCTCAAGAGACCCAGTACTTC
>TRBV18|-|TRBJ2-7|-
CASSPSGPYEQYF
TGTGCCAGCTCACCATCAGGTCCCTACGAGCAGTACTTC
>TRBV5-4|TRBD2|TRBJ2-7|-
CASSPGLAGISGPLYEQYF
TGTGCCAGCAGTCCCGGACTAGCGGGAATCTCGGGGCCGCTATACGAGCAGTACTTC
>TRBV7-2|TRBD2|TRBJ2-1|-
CASSSRTSSANEQFF
TGTGCCAGCAGCTCCCGGACTAGCTCCGCCAATGAGCAGTTCTTC
>TRBV3-1/TRBV3-2|TRBD2|TRBJ2-1|-
CASSQGGLAGLYNEQFF
TGTGCCAGCAGCCAAGGGGGACTAGCGGGTCTCTACAATGAGCAGTTCTTC
>TRBV29-1|TRBD1|TRBJ2-5|-
CSVDGGDRETQYF
TGCAGCGTTGATGGAGGGGACAGGGAGACCCAGTACTTC
>TRBV4-1|TRBD2|TRBJ2-7|-
CASSTAGPNYEQYF
TGCGCCAGCAGTACAGCGGGACCCAACTACGAGCAGTACTTC
>TRBV6-5|TRBD2|TRBJ2-7|-
CASRPGLAEFYEQYF
TGTGCCAGCAGACCCGGACTAGCGGAATTCTACGAGCAGTACTTC
>TRBV7-2|-|TRBJ1-4|-
CASSYRATNEKLFF
TGTGCCAGCAGTTACAGGGCAACTAATGAAAAACTGTTTTTT
>TRBV2|-|TRBJ1-4|-
CASRDYTGWQGLNEKLFF
TGTGCCAGCAGGGACTATACTGGGTGGCAGGGCCTTAATGAAAAACTGTTTTTT
>TRBV7-2|TRBD1|TRBJ2-1|-
CASSLARDRVYNEQFF
TGTGCCAGCAGCTTAGCGCGGGACAGGGTCTACAATGAGCAGTTCTTC
>TRBV9|-|TRBJ2-7|-
CASSVSPDRSGTYEQYF
TGTGCCAGCAGCGTAAGCCCGGACAGATCTGGGACCTACGAGCAGTACTTC
>TRBV11-2|-|TRBJ2-5|few
CASSFASKETQYF
TGTGCCAGCAGCTTTGCGTCGAAAGAGACCCAGTACTTC
>TRBV5-1|-|TRBJ2-5|-
CASSLPGAGETQYF
TGCGCCAGCAGCTTACCGGGGGCGGGGGAGACCCAGTACTTC
>TRBV29-1|TRBD1|TRBJ1-4|-
CSGSQGAGDEKLFF
TGCAGCGGATCCCAGGGGGCGGGGGATGAAAAACTGTTTTTT
>TRBV29-1|TRBD2|TRBJ2-1|-
CSVVRTSNEQFF
TGCAGCGTTGTACGGACTAGTAATGAGCAGTTCTTC
>TRBV2|TRBD1|TRBJ1-2|-
CASSRQGSDYGYTF
TGTGCCAGCAGTCGACAGGGGAGTGACTATGGCTACACCTTC
>TRBV2|TRBD1|TRBJ1-5|-
CASSERQGAVQPQHF
TGTGCCAGCAGTGAACGGCAGGGGGCAGTTCAGCCCCAGCATTTT
>TRBV4-2|TRBD2|TRBJ2-7|-
CASSTRAAGGTYEQYF
TGTGCCAGCAGCACCCGGGCGGCGGGAGGGACCTACGAGCAGTACTTC
>TRBV10-3|TRBD2|TRBJ2-1|-
CAISESGMDNEQFF
TGTGCCATCAGTGAGAGCGGGATGGACAATGAGCAGTTCTTC
>TRBV19|-|TRBJ2-3|-
CASTPGGRGRTDTQYF
TGTGCCAGTACCCCCGGGGGCAGGGGTAGGACAGATACGCAGTATTTT
>TRBV27|-|TRBJ2-1|-
CASSLGRGNEQFF
TGTGCCAGCAGTTTAGGCAGGGGAAATGAGCAGTTCTTC
>TRBV5-1|TRBD1|TRBJ1-5|once
CASSLDGRDSQPQHF
TGCGCCAGCAGCTTGGATGGCCGGGACAGTCAGCCCCAGCATTTT
>TRBV2|-|TRBJ2-2|-
CASSEAPFYRDTLTGELFF
TGTGCCAGCAGTGAAGCACCTTTTTACAGAGACACTCTAACCGGGGAGCTGTTTTTT
>TRBV12-3/TRBV12-4|-|TRBJ1-1|-
CASSLQGFTEAFF
TGTGCCAGCAGTTTACAGGGCTTCACTGAAGCTTTCTTT
>TRBV6-1|-|TRBJ2-1|-
CASSDNRVLYEQFF
TGTGCCAGCAGTGACAACAGGGTTCTCTATGAGCAGTTCTTC
>TRBV5-1|-|TRBJ2-7|-
CASSLQGHSYEQYF
TGCGCCAGCAGCTTACAGGGACACTCCTACGAGCAGTACTTC
>TRBV6-6|-|TRBJ2-1|-
CASNKRWGARHREQFF
TGTGCCAGCAACAAAAGGTGGGGGGCTCGGCACCGTGAGCAGTTCTTC
>TRBV19|TRBD2|TRBJ2-7|-
CASSTRTSGRVTSEQYF
TGTGCCAGTAGTACCCGGACTAGCGGGAGGGTAACGTCCGAGCAGTACTTC
>TRBV18|TRBD1|TRBJ1-5|-
CASSPGTGYSNQPQHF
TGTGCCAGCTCACCAGGGACAGGGTACAGCAATCAGCCCCAGCATTTT
>TRBV9|-|TRBJ2-3|-
CASSVTSWTDTQYF
TGTGCCAGCAGCGTAACTAGTTGGACAGATACGCAGTATTTT
>TRBV28|-|TRBJ2-3|-
CASSLSTPGFTDTQYF
TGTGCCAGCAGTTTATCCACGCCGGGATTTACAGATACGCAGTATTTT
>TRBV18|-|TRBJ2-5|-
CASSPPETQYF
TGTGCCAGCTCACCACCGGAGACCCAGTACTTC
>TRBV5-1|-|TRBJ2-7|-
CASSSLSGRSYEQYF
TGCGCCAGCAGCTCCCTGTCGGGCCGTTCCTACGAGCAGTACTTC
>TRBV11-2|TRBD1|TRBJ2-7|-
CASSPRTGDIYEQYF
TGTGCCAGCAGCCCTAGGACAGGGGATATCTACGAGCAGTACTTC
>TRBV20-1|-|TRBJ2-1|-
CSASNPAGSYNEQFF
TGCAGTGCTAGTAATCCAGCGGGCTCCTACAATGAGCAGTTCTTC
>TRBV7-7|-|TRBJ2-3|-
CASSLELNADTQYF
TGTGCCAGCAGCTTAGAACTAAACGCAGATACGCAGTATTTT
>TRBV3-1/TRBV3-2|TRBD2|TRBJ2-5|-
CASSQDAGEETQYF
TGTGCCAGCAGCCAAGATGCGGGGGAAGAGACCCAGTACTTC
>TRBV12-3/TRBV12-4|TRBD1|TRBJ1-4|-
CASKGQTNEKLFF
TGTGCCAGCAAGGGACAGACGAATGAAAAACTGTTTTTT
>TRBV3-1/TRBV3-2|-|TRBJ1-5|-
CASSQQVNQPQHF
TGTGCCAGCAGCCAACAGGTGAATCAGCCCCAGCATTTT
>TRBV10-1|-|TRBJ1-2|-
CASSESTGGGYTF
TGCGCCAGCAGTGAGTCGACCGGAGGAGGCTACACCTTC